Listed below are T cell receptor beta chains from one sample, sequenced in a study of PD-1 blockade in classical Hodgkin lymphoma. Assay: immunoSEQ multiplex PCR; the TCRdb copy retains only in-frame clones and omits some. The table includes about 33,000 clones, 65% to 80% detected once. The sequenced sample was peripheral blood mononuclear cells (PBMCs), obtained before the fourth cycle of nivolumab. The receptors here all came from a human donor with classical Hodgkin lymphoma. Each CDR3 is given with its conserved first and last residue. The D gene is left open where the match is weak. Where a row states a size, it is once, few, many or the class of an expanded clone; other rows omit it.

j_call: TRBJ1-2
clone_size: few
d_call: -
v_call: TRBV27
cdr3_length: 14
cdr3_aa: CASSLYRGAYGYTF
cdr3_nt: TGTGCCAGCAGTTTGTACAGAGGAGCCTATGGCTACACCTTC

j_call: TRBJ2-7
clone_size: -
d_call: -
v_call: TRBV5-1
cdr3_length: 11
cdr3_aa: CASSLNYEQYF
cdr3_nt: TGCGCCAGCAGCTTGAACTACGAGCAGTACTTC

j_call: TRBJ2-7
clone_size: once
d_call: TRBD2
v_call: TRBV28
cdr3_length: 16
cdr3_aa: CASSTTKRGPGYEQYF
cdr3_nt: TGTGCCAGCAGTACAACCAAGCGGGGGCCAGGGTACGAGCAGTACTTC

j_call: TRBJ2-3
clone_size: few
d_call: -
v_call: TRBV4-2
cdr3_length: 12
cdr3_aa: CASSQGSDTQYF
cdr3_nt: TGTGCCAGCAGCCAAGGGTCTGATACGCAGTATTTT

j_call: TRBJ2-7
clone_size: once
d_call: -
v_call: TRBV6-5
cdr3_length: 15
cdr3_aa: CASSYSTGYSYEQYF
cdr3_nt: TGTGCCAGCAGTTACTCGACAGGTTACTCCTACGAGCAGTACTTC

j_call: TRBJ2-1
clone_size: -
d_call: -
v_call: TRBV11-2
cdr3_length: 15
cdr3_aa: CASSLWGMAYNEQFF
cdr3_nt: TGTGCCAGCAGCTTATGGGGGATGGCCTACAATGAGCAGTTCTTC

j_call: TRBJ2-7
clone_size: once
d_call: -
v_call: TRBV10-3
cdr3_length: 14
cdr3_aa: CAISVTGMVGEQYF
cdr3_nt: TGTGCCATCAGTGTGACCGGGATGGTTGGCGAGCAGTACTTC

j_call: TRBJ1-5
clone_size: -
d_call: -
v_call: TRBV19
cdr3_length: 17
cdr3_aa: CASSIDGRGVSNQPQHF
cdr3_nt: TGTGCCAGTAGTATAGATGGACGAGGGGTTAGCAATCAGCCCCAGCATTTT

j_call: TRBJ2-7
clone_size: -
d_call: -
v_call: TRBV19
cdr3_length: 14
cdr3_aa: CASSIAGGLHEQYF
cdr3_nt: TGTGCCAGTAGTATCGCAGGGGGGCTTCACGAGCAGTACTTC

j_call: TRBJ1-2
clone_size: few
d_call: -
v_call: TRBV18
cdr3_length: 12
cdr3_aa: CASREAPHGYTF
cdr3_nt: TGTGCCAGCCGCGAAGCCCCCCATGGCTACACCTTC

j_call: TRBJ2-7
clone_size: -
d_call: -
v_call: TRBV27
cdr3_length: 12
cdr3_aa: CASSQGPYEQYF
cdr3_nt: TGTGCCAGTTCACAGGGACCCTACGAGCAGTACTTC

j_call: TRBJ1-1
clone_size: few
d_call: -
v_call: TRBV25-1
cdr3_length: 13
cdr3_aa: CASARGGYTEAFF
cdr3_nt: TGTGCCAGCGCCCGGGGGGGGTACACTGAAGCTTTCTTT

j_call: TRBJ2-1
clone_size: -
d_call: -
v_call: TRBV5-4
cdr3_length: 13
cdr3_aa: CASSLGVVNEQFF
cdr3_nt: TGTGCCAGCAGCTTGGGGGTAGTCAATGAGCAGTTCTTC

j_call: TRBJ2-2
clone_size: -
d_call: -
v_call: TRBV9
cdr3_length: 15
cdr3_aa: CASSVGGSGAGELFF
cdr3_nt: TGTGCCAGCAGCGTAGGGGGTAGCGGCGCCGGGGAGCTGTTTTTT

j_call: TRBJ2-1
clone_size: -
d_call: -
v_call: TRBV29-1
cdr3_length: 11
cdr3_aa: CSVVHNNEQFF
cdr3_nt: TGCAGCGTTGTCCACAACAATGAGCAGTTCTTC

j_call: TRBJ2-7
clone_size: -
d_call: -
v_call: TRBV15
cdr3_length: 13
cdr3_aa: CATSGRGGYEQYF
cdr3_nt: TGTGCCACCAGCGGTCGAGGAGGTTACGAGCAGTACTTC

j_call: TRBJ2-7
clone_size: -
d_call: -
v_call: TRBV27
cdr3_length: 13
cdr3_aa: CASSISSWDEQYF
cdr3_nt: TGTGCCAGCTCTATCTCGTCATGGGACGAGCAGTACTTC

j_call: TRBJ1-1
clone_size: -
d_call: TRBD1
v_call: TRBV4-3
cdr3_length: 15
cdr3_aa: CASSQEEQGNNEAFF
cdr3_nt: TGCGCCAGCAGCCAAGAGGAACAGGGGAACAATGAAGCTTTCTTT

j_call: TRBJ1-2
clone_size: -
d_call: -
v_call: TRBV11-2
cdr3_length: 13
cdr3_aa: CASSLDAGRGYTF
cdr3_nt: TGTGCCAGCAGCTTAGATGCAGGGAGAGGCTACACCTTC

j_call: TRBJ2-7
clone_size: -
d_call: -
v_call: TRBV6-6
cdr3_length: 15
cdr3_aa: CASSYDLAGTYEQYF
cdr3_nt: TGTGCCAGCAGTTACGACCTGGCGGGCACCTACGAGCAGTACTTC

j_call: TRBJ1-1
clone_size: -
d_call: -
v_call: TRBV28
cdr3_length: 17
cdr3_aa: CASSLYVVRVGNTEAFF
cdr3_nt: TGTGCCAGCAGTTTATACGTGGTCCGGGTAGGGAACACTGAAGCTTTCTTT

j_call: TRBJ2-1
clone_size: -
d_call: TRBD1
v_call: TRBV7-3
cdr3_length: 15
cdr3_aa: CASSLNTGTGAEQFF
cdr3_nt: TGTGCCAGCAGCTTAAATACCGGGACAGGGGCCGAGCAGTTCTTC

j_call: TRBJ2-1
clone_size: -
d_call: TRBD2
v_call: TRBV9
cdr3_length: 15
cdr3_aa: CASSVGGRALDEQFF
cdr3_nt: TGTGCCAGCAGCGTAGGCGGGAGGGCCCTGGATGAGCAGTTCTTC

j_call: TRBJ1-1
clone_size: -
d_call: -
v_call: TRBV27
cdr3_length: 17
cdr3_aa: CASSLSPGGDTNTEAFF
cdr3_nt: TGTGCCAGCAGTTTATCCCCCGGGGGGGATACGAACACTGAAGCTTTCTTT

j_call: TRBJ2-1
clone_size: few
d_call: -
v_call: TRBV19
cdr3_length: 15
cdr3_aa: CASSILGTFYNEQFF
cdr3_nt: TGTGCCAGTAGTATACTCGGGACCTTTTACAATGAGCAGTTCTTC

j_call: TRBJ1-2
clone_size: -
d_call: -
v_call: TRBV4-1
cdr3_length: 16
cdr3_aa: CASSPEGTGPLGGYTF
cdr3_nt: TGCGCCAGCAGCCCCGAGGGAACAGGCCCCCTAGGTGGCTACACCTTC

j_call: TRBJ2-1
clone_size: few
d_call: -
v_call: TRBV27
cdr3_length: 16
cdr3_aa: CASSLLGTGTYNEQFF
cdr3_nt: TGTGCCAGCAGTCTGCTCGGGACGGGAACCTACAATGAGCAGTTCTTC

j_call: TRBJ2-1
clone_size: -
d_call: TRBD2
v_call: TRBV7-2
cdr3_length: 18
cdr3_aa: CASSSTHGGLAGWNEQFF
cdr3_nt: TGTGCCAGCAGCTCGACCCATGGGGGACTAGCGGGCTGGAATGAGCAGTTCTTC

j_call: TRBJ2-2
clone_size: once
d_call: -
v_call: TRBV6-5
cdr3_length: 15
cdr3_aa: CASRPGWADTGELFF
cdr3_nt: TGTGCCAGCAGGCCCGGTTGGGCCGACACCGGGGAGCTGTTTTTT

j_call: TRBJ2-3
clone_size: -
d_call: TRBD2
v_call: TRBV9
cdr3_length: 15
cdr3_aa: CASSGAGGITDTQYF
cdr3_nt: TGTGCCAGCAGCGGGGCGGGAGGGATCACAGATACGCAGTATTTT

j_call: TRBJ1-1
clone_size: -
d_call: TRBD1
v_call: TRBV18
cdr3_length: 15
cdr3_aa: CASSPDREGNTEAFF
cdr3_nt: TGTGCCAGCTCACCAGACAGGGAGGGGAACACTGAAGCTTTCTTT

j_call: TRBJ2-2
clone_size: -
d_call: TRBD1
v_call: TRBV30
cdr3_length: 15
cdr3_aa: CAWSVGTVNTGELFF
cdr3_nt: TGTGCCTGGAGTGTAGGGACAGTGAACACCGGGGAGCTGTTTTTT

j_call: TRBJ2-7
clone_size: -
d_call: -
v_call: TRBV29-1
cdr3_length: 14
cdr3_aa: CSVERPDSSYEQYF
cdr3_nt: TGCAGCGTTGAACGGCCAGACAGCTCCTACGAGCAGTACTTC

j_call: TRBJ2-7
clone_size: -
d_call: -
v_call: TRBV6-5
cdr3_length: 13
cdr3_aa: CASSSTVHYEQYF
cdr3_nt: TGTGCCAGCAGTTCGACAGTTCACTACGAGCAGTACTTC

j_call: TRBJ2-1
clone_size: -
d_call: -
v_call: TRBV7-6
cdr3_length: 15
cdr3_aa: CASSLSGGWDNEQFF
cdr3_nt: TGTGCCAGCAGCTTAAGTGGGGGCTGGGACAATGAGCAGTTCTTC

j_call: TRBJ2-1
clone_size: -
d_call: -
v_call: TRBV15
cdr3_length: 14
cdr3_aa: CATSRGVTGPEQFF
cdr3_nt: TGTGCCACCAGCCGTGGGGTAACAGGGCCTGAGCAGTTCTTC

j_call: TRBJ2-5
clone_size: -
d_call: -
v_call: TRBV7-7
cdr3_length: 14
cdr3_aa: CASSSGSIQETQYF
cdr3_nt: TGTGCCAGCAGCTCCGGGAGCATCCAAGAGACCCAGTACTTC

j_call: TRBJ1-1
clone_size: -
d_call: TRBD1
v_call: TRBV5-6
cdr3_length: 13
cdr3_aa: CASSLVGTGEAFF
cdr3_nt: TGTGCCAGCAGCTTGGTAGGGACAGGGGAAGCTTTCTTT

j_call: TRBJ2-2
clone_size: few
d_call: TRBD1
v_call: TRBV7-2
cdr3_length: 17
cdr3_aa: CASSLARTGGPRGELFF
cdr3_nt: TGTGCCAGCAGCTTAGCGAGGACAGGGGGCCCTAGGGGGGAGCTGTTTTTT

j_call: TRBJ2-5
clone_size: -
d_call: TRBD2
v_call: TRBV28
cdr3_length: 17
cdr3_aa: CASSLFGTSGRCKTQYF
cdr3_nt: TGTGCCAGCAGTTTATTCGGGACTAGCGGGAGATGTAAGACCCAGTACTTC

j_call: TRBJ1-6
clone_size: -
d_call: -
v_call: TRBV27
cdr3_length: 14
cdr3_aa: CASSLYRFNSPLHF
cdr3_nt: TGTGCCAGCAGTTTATACAGATTCAATTCACCCCTCCACTTT

j_call: TRBJ1-4
clone_size: -
d_call: TRBD1
v_call: TRBV5-1
cdr3_length: 13
cdr3_aa: CASSTDRGEKLFF
cdr3_nt: TGCGCCAGCAGCACGGACAGGGGTGAAAAACTGTTTTTT

j_call: TRBJ2-2
clone_size: -
d_call: TRBD1
v_call: TRBV6-4
cdr3_length: 14
cdr3_aa: CASRTGDDTGELFF
cdr3_nt: TGTGCCAGCAGGACAGGGGACGACACCGGGGAGCTGTTTTTT

j_call: TRBJ2-7
clone_size: -
d_call: TRBD1
v_call: TRBV13
cdr3_length: 15
cdr3_aa: CASSLGTGGNYEQYF
cdr3_nt: TGTGCCAGCAGCTTGGGGACAGGGGGTAATTACGAGCAGTACTTC

j_call: TRBJ2-5
clone_size: -
d_call: TRBD2
v_call: TRBV5-8
cdr3_length: 17
cdr3_aa: CASSLRTSGGTQETQYF
cdr3_nt: TGTGCCAGCAGCTTGAGGACTAGCGGGGGGACCCAAGAGACCCAGTACTTC

j_call: TRBJ2-1
clone_size: -
d_call: -
v_call: TRBV12-2
cdr3_length: 15
cdr3_aa: CASRLGAGGRHEQFF
cdr3_nt: TGTGCAAGTCGCTTAGGGGCCGGGGGGCGGCACGAGCAGTTCTTC

j_call: TRBJ2-1
clone_size: -
d_call: -
v_call: TRBV18
cdr3_length: 17
cdr3_aa: CASSPATGSISYNEQFF
cdr3_nt: TGTGCCAGCTCACCTGCGACAGGTTCTATCTCCTACAATGAGCAGTTCTTC

j_call: TRBJ2-2
clone_size: few
d_call: -
v_call: TRBV4-2
cdr3_length: 15
cdr3_aa: CASSQASAQGGELFF
cdr3_nt: TGTGCCAGCAGCCAAGCTAGCGCCCAAGGGGGGGAGCTGTTTTTT